The 7 T cell receptor beta chains listed next were all sequenced from one sample in a study of PD-1 blockade in mismatch repair-deficient tumors. Libraries were prepared by immunoSEQ multiplex PCR; TCRdb keeps only in-frame clonotypes and omits some of them. The sample lists about 14,000 clones, roughly 84% occurring once. Specimen: PBMCs, collected about 15 weeks after starting pembrolizumab. The receptors shown here come from an adult with mismatch repair-deficient cancer.

In its sample, this clone was seen a few times. The chain employs TRBV19 and TRBJ1-5, with a weak D call TRBD1 (5 bases). This CDR3 is 14 amino acids long. Trimming pared 4 bases from V and 6 bases from J, leaving 13 bases between. Germline V lookup: CDR1 LNHDA, CDR2 SQIVND (reference sequence). The CDR3 protein is CASSTLGGRQPQHF. CDR3 in DNA: TGTGCCAGTAGTACCCTGGGGGGACGTCAGCCCCAGCATTTT.

The rearrangement joins TRBV6-5 to TRBJ2-7; D may be TRBD1 (7 bases). The V and J ends lost 6 bases and 4 bases respectively, with 19 bases between them. The CDR3 consists of 15 residues. Per germline, CDR1 MNHEY and CDR2 SVGAGI. This CDR3 reads CASRYKPGGWYEQYF. As DNA, the CDR3 is TGTGCCAGCAGATATAAACCAGGGGGGTGGTACGAGCAGTACTTC.

The genes are TRBV9 and TRBJ2-1; the match to TRBD2 covers 7 bases. Unmatched junction bases numbered 7, after V lost 4 bases and J lost 6 bases. This CDR3 has 14 residues. CDR1 SGDLS and CDR2 YYNGEE come from the germline V gene. The DNA of the CDR3 is TGTGCCAGCAGCCCTGCAGCGGGGCCCAATGAGCAGTTCTTC. The encoded protein is CASSPAAGPNEQFF.

The chain is built from TRBV5-6 and TRBJ2-7, with TRBD1 matching over 7 bases. This CDR3 has 14 amino acids. V was pared by 1 base and J by 5 bases, with 6 bases of the junction left unmatched. Germline CDR1 reads SGHDT; CDR2 reads YYEEEE. The CDR3: CASSLYRGPDEQYF. As DNA, the CDR3 is TGTGCCAGCAGCTTGTACAGGGGACCGGACGAGCAGTACTTC.

This clone came up a few times. The chain is built from TRBV19 and TRBJ1-2; a possible D gene is TRBD1 (6 bases). This CDR3 spans 14 amino acids. Deletions cut 3 bases from V and 7 bases from J, with 15 bases between. Germline values: CDR1 LNHDA, CDR2 SQIVND (reference sequence). DNA for the CDR3: TGTGCCAGTAGTATGTTGGCAGGGGTGAGTGGCTACACCTTC. Translated: CASSMLAGVSGYTF.

There are a few counts of this clone. CDR3 sequence: CASSKPTGVSEQYF. Here the CDR3 DNA reads TGTGCCAGCAGCAAGCCGACAGGGGTTAGCGAGCAGTACTTC. V and J are TRBV7-2 and TRBJ2-7; TRBD1 matches 8 bases. V was pared by 5 bases and J by 6 bases, with 9 bases of the junction left unmatched. Germline V gene sequence: CDR1 SGHTA, CDR2 FQGNSA. The CDR3 extends over 14 amino acids.

CDR3 region: CASSQVASGRTSTDTQYF. CDR3 nucleotide sequence: TGTGCCAGCAGCCAAGTAGCTAGCGGGAGGACCAGCACAGATACGCAGTATTTT. This chain links TRBV4-2 with TRBJ2-3; TRBD2 agrees at 11 bases. The V and J ends lost 1 base and 0 bases, in that order; junction bases with no gene match: 6. The CDR3 spans 18 residues. The germline V gene has CDR1 LGHNA and CDR2 YNFKEQ.